This TCR beta chain was identified during a study of blood T cell repertoires in COVID-19. For the study at large: Samples representing acute and convalescent COVID-19 were sourced from the United States, Italy and Spain.

Method: immunoSEQ multiplex PCR; TCRdb's copy keeps in-frame clones and lacks some. The sample lists about 430,000 clones; nearly 90% were seen once. Trimming cost V 4 bases and J 11 bases; bases outside gene matches: 12. The germline V gene has CDR1 SGHKS and CDR2 YYEKEE (reference sequence). This CDR3 spans 13 amino acids. The study recruited people aged about 18 to 89 years across around 24 US areas. A case of COVID-19 had been met by exposed participants within 2 weeks before study entry. Sequencing was carried out using PBMCs or T cells enriched from blood (not recorded which). The sequence derives from a woman between 18 and 29 years old who had been exposed to COVID-19. V usage is TRBV5-5 and J usage is TRBJ2-7, with 7 bases lining up with TRBD2. CDR3 in DNA: TGTGCCAGCAGCCGAGGAGGGCGGGAGAGCGAGTACTTC. Translation: CASSRGGRESEYF.